This T cell receptor beta chain is from a study of T cells in women clearing cervical HPV infection (dated by TCRdb to the late 2010s). Looking at the study overall: The cases were approximately 23 women with histologically confirmed HPV16-related CIN3 or worse, and 2 of those women had invasive cancers. Case blood was taken at the visit when the lesion was first identified, whereas control blood was taken when infection was no longer detected. In the parent cohort, about 10,000 women aged 18 or older were enrolled in Guanacaste, Costa Rica, during about 1993 to 1994 and were followed for roughly seven years. Cases and controls were matched on age within five years and on year of sample collection. Among cases, blood sampling occurred a median of about 150 days after lesion detection, with an interquartile range of 90 to 200 days. A median age of roughly 33 years was observed in cases versus approximately 40 in controls, and no significant differences in baseline characteristics were found. Since only a few of the women had HLA typing available, the possibility that HLA type was acting as a confounder could not be ruled out. As quality controls, five blinded duplicates were added to each group, bringing the total to about 60 samples made up of around 50 participants and approximately ten replicates. This exploratory proof-of-principle case-control study, nested within the Guanacaste HPV Natural History Study in Costa Rica, compared TCR repertoires among women with different cervical HPV16 outcomes. Controls were 25 to 30 women whose single incident HPV16 infection cleared within 12 months without precancer or cancer developing. Overall study results and their limits: Because of the cross-sectional design, the study could not determine whether the associations came before infection or resulted from infection, and neither effector/memory subsets nor HPV-specific T cells were isolated. TRBV6-7 relative abundance was lower in cases than in controls (roughly 0.12% versus 0.17%; Bonferroni P = 0.0008). By combining richness with V gene abundances, random forest classifiers separated cases from controls with an estimated AUC of just over 0.8. Because the number of T cells per sample was unknown, the richness differences could reflect varying T-cell content rather than repertoire biology. Significantly higher TCR repertoire richness was observed in CIN3+ cases than in controls across sequencing depths, whereas no difference in evenness was found.

V has 4 bases trimmed and J has 5 bases trimmed; junction bases matching no gene number 6. The CDR3 starts with the cysteine, ends with the phenylalanine, and has 15 residues. The DNA has 36 bases, all within the CDR3, and is read from base 1. The germline V gene encodes CDR1 SGHRS and CDR2 YFSETQ. The immunoSEQ assay used multiplex PCR to amplify TCR beta CDR3 regions from an average of around 1.2 ug of genomic DNA per sample. To correct primer bias, the assay used a complete synthetic TCR repertoire to set an amplification baseline. The amplicons were sequenced using the Illumina platform. As for the original processing: Error correction of the sequences involved clustering with frequency ratios plus a modified nearest-neighbor algorithm, after which the sequences were analyzed in the immunoSEQ Analyzer using IMGT gene definitions. At each rarefaction depth, TCR richness and evenness were averaged over 20 rarefaction repeats, and samples with fewer sequences than the depth were excluded. Relative abundances of V, D and J genes were compared between groups using Wilcoxon rank sum tests, with FDR correction applied. An intraclass correlation of 95% to 97% for TCR richness and an average of roughly 83% across 60 to 80 gene segments were obtained from the blinded duplicates. The table was pulled from immuneACCESS by TCRdb, which kept in-frame rearrangements only. Such tables lose some clones; where checked, under half of the loss comes from unresolved V genes, and the rest has no known cause. The DNA gave D and trimming, while V, J and clone size come from that table. The record for this sample contains tens of thousands of clones. The top ten hold more than 6.5% of the sample.

Every participant had a single incident cervical HPV16 infection, and prevalent HPV16 infections were excluded. Cervical HPV DNA was detected by MY09/MY11 PCR and genotyped by dot-blot hybridization. About 14 mL of heparinized blood was centrifuged, after which the buffy coat was aliquoted, frozen at -30 degrees C, and then stored at -80 degrees C. QIAGEN kits were used to extract genomic DNA from buffy coat specimens. Notes on this clone: The target of this receptor is not known. The CDR3 end is not reached by the read, which stops 3 residues before it; the germline J gene fills it in.

Recombination connected TRBV5-1 to TRBJ2-5; 12 nucleotides in the junction match TRBD2. This TCR was recovered from a woman aged 18-70 years with a cervical HPV16 infection that either progressed to CIN3+ or cleared (not recorded which). Sequencing input: blood buffy coat. The CDR3 protein: CASSRWTSGTETQYF. The CDR3 DNA, read in part, is TGCGCCAGCAGCCGGTGGACTAGCGGGACTGAGACC.